Shown below are 14 T cell receptor beta chains from a single sample sequenced in a study of T and B cells in COVID-19 patients (dated by TCRdb to 2018 to 2020). Genomic DNA extracted from blood, in amounts of 250-500 ng, served as the starting material for amplifying TRB repertoires. For sequencing, an Illumina MiSeq was employed. Multiplex PCR with BIOMED2 TRB-A/B primer pools was used to amplify TRB rearrangements. TCRdb cleaned the public reads at Q25 with fastp, built clones with MiXCR and kept in-frame beta chains. Every CDR3 protein is listed once, alongside the most common genes and DNA of its rows. This sample gives approximately 16,000 distinct CDR3 sequences in total; 27% of them show up just once. The ten largest clones represent more than 2.5% of the sample. Material for sequencing was blood. These receptors came from a human donor who had recovered from COVID-19.

This clonotype was found once. CDR3 DNA: TGTGCCAGCAGTTTATCAGGGGAGGCTTTCTTT. Protein product: CASSLSGEAFF. The rearrangement uses TRBV12-3 or TRBV12-4 and TRBJ1-1, with TRBD1 as a possible D gene (6 bases). CDR3 length: 11 amino acids. Trimming removed 2 bases at V and 11 bases at J, with 9 bases between.

Ten or more counts support this clonotype. J is TRBJ2-3 and V is TRBV6-6, with a weak D call TRBD1 (5 bases). The CDR3 is 12 residues long. V was pared by 7 bases and J by 2 bases, with 7 bases between. Germline V gene sequence: CDR1 MNHNY, CDR2 SVGAGI (reference sequence). The CDR3 region has the DNA TGTGCCAGCAAGGGGTACACAGATACGCAGTATTTT. Its protein is CASKGYTDTQYF.

This clonotype was picked up a small number of times. This chain joins TRBV6-5 and TRBJ1-3, with D hard to call. The V gene's germline CDR1 is MNHEY and CDR2 SVGAGI. The CDR3 sequence is 16 residues long. V lost 5 bases and J lost 0, with 14 bases in between. For the CDR3, the DNA is TGTGCCAGCAGTCTCACTCGACTCAGCTCTGGAAACACCATATATTTT. It codes for CASSLTRLSSGNTIYF.

The chain recombines TRBV20-1 with TRBJ2-5; 10 bases line up with TRBD2. The CDR3 runs 15 residues. Germline CDR1 is DFQATT and CDR2 is SNEGSKA (reference sequence). V lost 5 bases to trimming and J lost 2 bases; unmatched junction nucleotides: 8. DNA for the CDR3: TGCAGTGCTGGCTCTAGCGGGGGTCGACAAGAGACCCAGTACTTC. It yields the protein CSAGSSGGRQETQYF.

Ten or more counts support this clonotype. The rearrangement joins TRBV11-1 to TRBJ2-2; the D call may be TRBD1 or TRBD2 (7 bases each). CDR1 is SGHAT, CDR2 FQDESV, per germline (reference sequence). CDR3 length: 17 amino acids. V was pared by 5 bases and J by 4 bases, with 20 bases between. This chain's CDR3 is CASSPRQGGGGTGELFF. CDR3 nucleotides: TGTGCCAGCAGCCCTCGACAGGGTGGGGGGGGCACCGGGGAGCTGTTTTTT. The full variable domain, completed using reference TRBV11-1 and TRBJ2-2, is EAEVAQSPRYKITEKSQAVAFWCDPISGHATLYWYRQILGQGPELLVQFQDESVVDDSQLPKDRFSAERLKGVDSTLKIQPAELGDSAMYLCASSPRQGGGGTGELFFGEGSRLTVL.

In its sample, this clonotype was seen a few times. The chain recombines TRBV27 with TRBJ2-7, with 10 positions matching TRBD1. After removal of 8 bases from V and 2 bases from J, the junction contained 12 bases not matched to a gene. Per germline, CDR1 MNHEY and CDR2 SMNVEV (reference sequence). This CDR3 has 16 residues. The CDR3 reads CASFSGTGVSAYEQYF. Written as DNA, the CDR3 is TGTGCCAGCTTCTCCGGGACAGGGGTGTCGGCCTACGAGCAGTACTTC.

V gene TRBV30 combines with J gene TRBJ1-5; D not resolved. The CDR3 is 15 residues long. V shed 2 bases and J shed 2 bases, with 13 bases lying between them. Germline-derived CDR1 and CDR2 are GTSNPN and SVGIG (reference sequence). Written as DNA, the CDR3 is TGTGCCTGGAGTTCTGAGTGGGCCGGCAATCAGCCCCAGCATTTT. As protein: CAWSSEWAGNQPQHF.

V usage is TRBV27 and J usage is TRBJ2-7, with 10 bases that match TRBD1. CDR3 length: 19 residues. CDR1 is MNHEY, CDR2 SMNVEV, per germline (reference sequence). Trimming removed 4 bases from V and 3 bases from J; junction bases left unmatched: 18. The CDR3 loop reads CASSSHDRNTGTGDYEQYF. The CDR3 nucleotides are TGTGCCAGCAGTTCCCACGACCGGAACACCGGGACAGGGGACTACGAGCAGTACTTC.

In its sample, this clonotype is medium-sized. V and J are TRBV6-5 and TRBJ2-7; D may be TRBD2 (5 bases). CDR1 MNHEY and CDR2 SVGAGI come from the germline V gene. V lost 4 bases and J lost 6, with 13 bases in between. This CDR3 is built from 13 residues. This CDR3 reads CASSSLVAGEQYF. The CDR3 DNA reads as TGTGCCAGCAGTTCCCTCGTGGCGGGCGAGCAGTACTTC.

The chain carries TRBV4-3 and TRBJ2-1, with D possibly TRBD2 on 5 matching bases. V was trimmed by 4 bases and J by 9 bases, leaving 13 bases between them. Germline lookup yields CDR1 LGHNA and CDR2 YSLEER. CDR3 size: 13 residues. CDR3 in DNA: TGCGCCAGCAGCCCCTCCGCAAGCGGTGAGCAGTTCTTC. Translation: CASSPSASGEQFF.

J is TRBJ1-5 and V is TRBV10-3; D gene uncertain. Per germline, CDR1 ENHRY and CDR2 SYGVKD. This CDR3 has 15 residues. Trimming took off 2 bases at V and 2 bases at J, with 10 bases between the two ends. CDR3 sequence reads: CAISEPGSGNQPQHF. The CDR3 DNA reads TGTGCCATCAGTGAGCCTGGATCCGGCAATCAGCCCCAGCATTTT.

This clonotype is termed medium-sized. The CDR3 bases are TGTGCCAGCAGTTTTCATAGGGTCCGGGATACGCAGTATTTT. It codes for CASSFHRVRDTQYF. The chain recombines TRBV27 with TRBJ2-3; D remains unclear. Per germline, CDR1 MNHEY and CDR2 SMNVEV (reference sequence). CDR3 size: 14 residues. The V and J ends lost 3 bases and 6 bases respectively, with 13 bases between them.

This clonotype occurred many times. This chain uses TRBV12-3 or TRBV12-4 with TRBJ2-1; 7 nucleotides line up with TRBD2. The CDR3 has 15 residues. The trim removed 8 bases at V and 7 bases at J, leaving 14 bases unmatched. Written as DNA, the CDR3 is TGTGCCAGCTCATCCTCAAGGGACTACGGGAATGAGCAGTTCTTC. Residues: CASSSSRDYGNEQFF.

The CDR3 loop is CASSSASGRALRENTGELFF. In DNA, the CDR3 is TGCGCCAGCAGCTCGGCTAGCGGGAGGGCCCTCAGAGAAAACACCGGGGAGCTGTTTTTT. This chain joins TRBV5-1 and TRBJ2-2; 12 positions agree with TRBD2. Germline-derived CDR1 and CDR2 are SGHRS and YFSETQ. The CDR3 spans 20 residues. V dropped 3 bases and J dropped 2; count of bases not matched to a gene: 14.